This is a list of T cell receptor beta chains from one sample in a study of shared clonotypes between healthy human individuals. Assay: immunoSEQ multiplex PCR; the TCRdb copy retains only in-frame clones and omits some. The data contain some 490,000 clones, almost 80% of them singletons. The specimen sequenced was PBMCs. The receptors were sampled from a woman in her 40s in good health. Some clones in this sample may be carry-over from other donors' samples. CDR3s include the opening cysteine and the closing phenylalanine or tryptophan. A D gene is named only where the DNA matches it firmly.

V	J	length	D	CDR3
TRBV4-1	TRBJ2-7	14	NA	CASSQDMGSYEQYF
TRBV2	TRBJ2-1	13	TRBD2	CASILAGHNEQFF
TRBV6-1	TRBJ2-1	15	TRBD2	CASSDELAGGSEQFF
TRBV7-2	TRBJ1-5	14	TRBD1	CASSYRGPDQPQHF
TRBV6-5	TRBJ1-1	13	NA	CASSPPSFTEAFF
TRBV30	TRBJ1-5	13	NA	CAWRGDGNQPQHF
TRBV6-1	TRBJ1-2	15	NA	CASADSLTAFYGYTF
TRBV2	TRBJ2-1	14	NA	CASNRDADHNEQFF
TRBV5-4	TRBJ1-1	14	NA	CASSLSAEYTEAFF
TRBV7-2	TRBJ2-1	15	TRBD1	CASSFRTGAHNEQFF
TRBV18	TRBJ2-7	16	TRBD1	CASSPAGTGLIYEQYF
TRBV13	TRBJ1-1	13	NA	CASSWAQDTEAFF
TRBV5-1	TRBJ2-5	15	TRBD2	CASSPGTSGEETQYF
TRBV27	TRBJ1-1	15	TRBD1	CASRLRQGAITEAFF
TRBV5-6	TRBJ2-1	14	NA	CASSRVAVVDEQFF
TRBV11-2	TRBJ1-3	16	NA	CASSLYPPYSGNTIYF
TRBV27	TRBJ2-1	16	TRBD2	CASSRWGLAGGNEQFF
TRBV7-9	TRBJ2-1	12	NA	CASSLDGNEQFF
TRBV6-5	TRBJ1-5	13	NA	CASSYSGRWPQHF